The T cell receptor beta chain described here comes from a study of T cell changes during pregnancy in multiple sclerosis. The CDR3 spans 13 residues. With 8 bases removed from V and 0 bases from J, the gap between germline ends came to 10 bases. CDR1 is LGHNT, CDR2 FRNRAP, per germline. Assay used: immunoSEQ multiplex PCR; TCRdb lists only in-frame clones, some missing. This table has 89,000 or so clones, approximately 91% appearing once. This clone was seen once. Sequencing was performed on PBMCs, taken in the first trimester of pregnancy. The chain couples TRBV12-5 to TRBJ1-1, with D possibly being TRBD1 (6 bases). This receptor was obtained from a female donor in good health, serving as a control in a pregnancy study. Some clones in this sample may be carry-over from other donors' samples. Written as DNA, the CDR3 is TGTGCTAGTAAGGACAGTTTGAACACTGAAGCTTTCTTT. It translates to CASKDSLNTEAFF.